This entry is about one T cell receptor (beta chain). Its antigen is unidentified. Other DNA sequences in this specimen translate into the identical CDR3. The sample originates from a study of T cell responses to AZD1222 COVID-19 vaccine. Study-wide findings and caveats: Donors were chiefly white British, with a greater number of females, and clonal diversity was perhaps underestimated. Sampled repertoires all dated from after the peak T cell response. Seropositive AZD1222 recipients at baseline numbered only five or six. As reported, nearly half of all spike-specific TCRs target variant regions that are unmutated.

Using immunoSEQ multiplex PCR, the repertoire was profiled, and TCRdb retains in-frame clones only, with some absent. The sample holds fewer than 150,000 clones, around 88% seen once. Germline CDR1 and CDR2: KGHSH and LQKENI. The CDR3 sequence is 13 residues long. V was clipped by 3 bases and J by 1 base, with 6 bases between them. The sequence was obtained from an adult who received the AZD1222 COVID-19 vaccine. The source material was peripheral blood, sampled 28 days after the second AZD1222 dose. The V call is TRBV18, the J call TRBJ2-5; D gene ambiguous. The CDR3 is CASSPDLQETQYF. The CDR3, as DNA: TGTGCCAGCTCACCGGATCTCCAAGAGACCCAGTACTTC.